The 20 T cell receptor beta chains reported below all come from one sample, sequenced in a study of blood T cell repertoires in COVID-19. Produced via immunoSEQ multiplex PCR; TCRdb's table is partial and in-frame only. The sample has under 200,000 clones, roughly 90% seen once; the top ten hold approximately 8.2%. Sequenced material: PBMCs or T cells enriched from blood (not recorded which). Every receptor here comes from a young woman who had recovered from COVID-19.

This rearrangement joins TRBV19 to TRBJ2-1; 7 bases agree with TRBD1. CDR1 and CDR2 (germline): LNHDA, SQIVND (reference sequence). The CDR3 is made up of 14 amino acids. V trimming: 3 bases; J trimming: 4 bases; junction bases outside the gene matches: 3. The DNA of the CDR3 is TGTGCCAGTAGTATCGGGACAGCGTACAATGAGCAGTTCTTC. Translated, it gives CASSIGTAYNEQFF.

This chain links TRBV18 with TRBJ1-2; D possibly corresponds to TRBD1 (6 bases). V dropped 6 bases and J dropped 4 bases, with 21 bases sitting between them. This CDR3 is 16 amino acids long. Germline CDR1 KGHSH, CDR2 LQKENI. CDR3: CASSPTPGAHFYGYTF. The CDR3 coding sequence is TGTGCCAGCTCCCCGACTCCAGGGGCTCATTTCTATGGCTACACCTTC.

V gene TRBV7-6 combines with J gene TRBJ1-1, with TRBD1 matching over 9 bases. The junction had 9 bases not matched to a gene; V was cut back by 1 base and J by 6 bases. This CDR3 comprises 16 residues. From germline, CDR1 is SGHVS and CDR2 FNYEAQ. CDR3 coding DNA: TGTGCCAGCAGCTTAGAATTACAGGGGGCGCGGGCTGAAGCTTTCTTT. This sequence encodes CASSLELQGARAEAFF.

The V gene is TRBV30, the J gene TRBJ1-5; perhaps TRBD1 as D (6 bases). The CDR3 covers 15 residues. V lost 0 bases, J lost 2 bases, and 11 bases lay in between. The V gene's germline CDR1 is GTSNPN and CDR2 SVGIG (reference sequence). The CDR3 DNA reads as TGTGCCTGGAGTGTACAGGGCCCCCGCAATCAGCCCCAGCATTTT. Amino acids: CAWSVQGPRNQPQHF.

This clone was seen a single time. The chain links TRBV5-8 to TRBJ1-6; D is perhaps TRBD1 (5 bases). Germline V gives CDR1 SGHTS, CDR2 YDEGEE. Deletions cut 3 bases from V and 10 bases from J, with 14 bases between. The CDR3 loop spans 14 amino acids. CDR3 loop: CASSSSGKGSPLHF. The DNA of the CDR3 is TGTGCCAGCAGCTCTTCCGGAAAGGGGTCACCCCTCCACTTT.

This clone was seen at least ten times. The chain couples TRBV29-1 to TRBJ1-2; D may be TRBD1 (5 bases). This CDR3 contains 12 residues. V was trimmed by 5 bases and J by 8 bases, leaving 15 bases between them. CDR1 SQVTM and CDR2 ANQGSEA come from the germline V gene. CDR3 loop: CSVLRDREGYTF. The CDR3 region has the DNA TGCAGCGTTCTCAGGGATCGAGAAGGCTACACCTTC.

The CDR3 reads CASSGTGAAGYTF. The CDR3 DNA follows: TGTGCCAGCAGTGGGACAGGGGCGGCTGGCTACACCTTC. The chain carries TRBV2 and TRBJ1-2, with TRBD1 matching over 9 bases. Germline assignment: CDR1 SNHLY and CDR2 FYNNEI. The CDR3 sequence is 13 residues long. Unmatched junction bases numbered 4, after V lost 4 bases and J lost 7 bases.

The chain uses TRBV2 and TRBJ2-4; TRBD1 matches at 10 bases. Germline V lookup: CDR1 SNHLY, CDR2 FYNNEI. CDR3 length: 15 amino acids. Germline trimming cut 5 bases from V and 6 bases from J; bases unmatched to any gene: 7. CDR3 region: CASSTGTGVRNIQYF. For the CDR3, the DNA is TGTGCCAGCAGTACCGGGACAGGGGTTAGAAACATTCAGTACTTC.

This clone was detected only once. The rearrangement joins TRBV23-1 to TRBJ1-2; 7 bases line up with TRBD1. TRBV23-1 is an open reading frame whose function is uncertain. This CDR3 has 16 residues. The trim removed 0 bases at V and 3 bases at J, leaving 7 bases unmatched. The CDR3 nucleotides read TGCGCCAGCAGTCAATCGAAGAGGGGGCAGGACTATGGCTACACCTTC. It translates to CASSQSKRGQDYGYTF.

This rearrangement joins TRBV5-1 to TRBJ1-2; 12 nucleotides line up with TRBD1. This CDR3 has 14 amino acids. J lost 12 bases, V lost 5 bases, and 11 bases had no gene match. Per the germline V gene, CDR1 is SGHRS and CDR2 is YFSETQ. The CDR3 DNA is TGCGCCAGCAGGGACTTAACGGGACAGGGGGCGGACACCTTC. Translation gives CASRDLTGQGADTF.

This clone was picked up one time. The CDR3 nucleotides read TGTGCCAGTTATCCAGGGAGGAGAGAAGGAAACACCATATATTTT. Its translation: CASYPGRREGNTIYF. This sequence joins TRBV19 and TRBJ1-3; D is possibly TRBD1 (5 bases). Trimming left V 8 bases short and J 4 bases short, with 18 bases between. The CDR3 totals 15 residues. Germline lookup yields CDR1 LNHDA and CDR2 SQIVND (reference sequence). Filled out from reference TRBV19 and TRBJ1-3, the complete variable domain reads DGGITQSPKYLFRKEGQNVTLSCEQNLNHDAMYWYRQDPGQGLRLIYYSQIVNDFQKGDIAEGYSVSREKKESFPLTVTSAQKNPTAFYLCASYPGRREGNTIYFGEGSWLTVV.

V gene TRBV12-3 or TRBV12-4 combines with J gene TRBJ1-2; 7 nucleotides align to TRBD1. Trimming took 5 bases from V and 4 from J; bases not matched to a gene: 4. This CDR3 has 13 amino acids. The CDR3 DNA reads TGTGCCAGCAGTCCGGGGACAGTCTATGGCTACACCTTC. Its protein is CASSPGTVYGYTF.

The V call is TRBV10-3, the J call TRBJ2-7; 9 bases are shared with TRBD1. Germline assignment: CDR1 ENHRY and CDR2 SYGVKD. This CDR3 contains 14 residues. The junction had 3 bases not matched to a gene; V was cut back by 2 bases and J by 4 bases. CDR3 DNA: TGTGCCATCAGTGAGGGAGGACAGGGGTACGAGCAGTACTTC. Its translation: CAISEGGQGYEQYF.

The chain joins TRBV6-5 to TRBJ1-4; weak D call: TRBD1 (5 bases). The V end was cut by 6 bases, the J end by 7 bases, with 18 bases between. This CDR3 region has 15 residues. From germline, CDR1 is MNHEY and CDR2 SVGAGI. The CDR3 DNA sequence: TGTGCCAGCAGCCTAGACAGCCTCCGCGGTGAAAAACTGTTTTTT. Translated, it gives CASSLDSLRGEKLFF.

In this sample, this clone turned up a few times. The chain links TRBV30 to TRBJ1-2; the D gene is possibly TRBD1 (5 bases). The CDR3 loop spans 14 amino acids. The germline CDR1 and CDR2 sequences are GTSNPN and SVGIG (reference sequence). The germline V and J ends were trimmed by 5 bases and 0 bases, with 13 bases remaining between them. The CDR3 bases are TGTGCCTGGGGTCGAGACAGACCTAACTATGGCTACACCTTC. It translates to CAWGRDRPNYGYTF.

This chain links TRBV28 with TRBJ1-2, with 9 nucleotides matching TRBD1. The germline gives CDR1 MDHEN, CDR2 SYDVKM. The junction had 8 bases not matched to a gene; V was cut back by 3 bases and J by 6 bases. The CDR3 covers 15 residues. The CDR3 DNA is TGTGCCAGCAGTTTCATGACAAGGGACAGGGATGGCTACACCTTC. Protein product: CASSFMTRDRDGYTF.

This clone showed up just once. V gene TRBV15 combines with J gene TRBJ2-5; weak D call: TRBD1 (6 bases). V gave up 1 base and J gave up 4 bases, with 13 bases separating them. CDR1 and CDR2 (germline): LNHNV, YYDKDF (reference sequence). There are 15 residues in the CDR3. In DNA, the CDR3 is TGTGCCACCAGCAGAGCGGGACACCAAGGAGAGACCCAGTACTTC. Translated, it gives CATSRAGHQGETQYF.

CDR3 nucleotide sequence: TGTGCCAGCAGTGAAGACGGTTACTACGAGCAGTACTTC. It codes for CASSEDGYYEQYF. The chain combines TRBV2 with TRBJ2-7; D is ambiguous. Trimming took 1 base from V and 3 from J, leaving 7 bases between them. The length of the CDR3 is 13 residues. Germline V gives CDR1 SNHLY, CDR2 FYNNEI.

The rearrangement uses TRBV4-2 and TRBJ2-7; perhaps TRBD1 as D (6 bases). Germline V gene sequence: CDR1 LGHNA, CDR2 YNFKEQ. The CDR3 has 14 residues. V dropped 4 bases and J dropped 3 bases, with 13 bases sitting between them. As DNA, the CDR3 is TGTGCCAGCAGCCCGGGACATGGGAGCTACGAGCAGTACTTC. It is translated as CASSPGHGSYEQYF.

This clone has a single count. The V call is TRBV24-1, the J call TRBJ1-1; D perhaps matches TRBD1 (6 bases). Germline V gives CDR1 KGHDR, CDR2 SFDVKD. The CDR3 has 14 amino acids. V was pared by 3 bases and J by 1 base, with 8 bases between. DNA of the CDR3: TGTGCCACCAGTGATGGGACATCGAACACTGAAGCTTTCTTT. It translates to CATSDGTSNTEAFF.